The text below deals with one T cell receptor (beta chain). The antigen is not known. The data originate from a study of cytomegalovirus exposure and HLA in healthy donors. The study's findings and limits: Some V segments (TRBV6-2 and TRBV6-3 among them) were excluded as indistinguishable.

V lost 5 bases and J 1 base, leaving 23 bases between the germline ends. CDR1 is SGHAT, CDR2 FQNNGV, per germline. The CDR3 totals 18 residues. PCR primers comprised 60 Vbeta and 13 Jbeta primers. Some clones are missing from TCRdb's copy, which holds only in-frame ones; the method was immunoSEQ multiplex PCR. The sample records about 140,000 clones, roughly 75% being singletons. The receptor comes from a young man in good health and CMV-seropositive. This chain uses TRBV11-2 with TRBJ1-1, with D perhaps TRBD1 (5 bases). The sample taken for sequencing was PBMCs. CDR3 in DNA: TGTGCCAGCAGCAACATCATAGGGGCAGGGAGGGGGAACACTGAAGCTTTCTTT. It specifies CASSNIIGAGRGNTEAFF.